The 10 T cell receptor beta chains listed next were all sequenced from one sample in a study of T cell repertoires in cytomegalovirus infection. TCRdb re-analysed the reads in MiXCR, keeping a single row per CDR3 protein. The sample holds around 340,000 distinct CDR3 sequences, under 35% seen once. What these receptors recognize is not known. The sequencing used cultured PBMCs, collected from culture after CMV antigen stimulation. Every receptor here comes from a human donor in good health (CMV status not recorded). Some clones in this sample may be carry-over from other donors' samples.

V and J are TRBV5-3 and TRBJ2-1; perhaps TRBD2 as D (5 bases). TRBV5-3 belongs to the ORF category, with a function that is uncertain. V was shortened by 8 bases and J by 10 bases, with 16 bases between the two germline ends. This CDR3 region has 12 residues. CDR3 loop: CASSPAGGEQFF. CDR3 nucleotide sequence: TGTGCCAGCAGCCCCGCTGGCGGGGAGCAGTTCTTC.

This clonotype occurred a few times. The chain recombines TRBV7-2 with TRBJ2-1, with D unresolved. The germline CDR1 and CDR2 sequences are SGHTA and FQGNSA. This CDR3 region has 12 residues. V lost 4 bases to trimming and J lost 9 bases, with 10 bases between them. The DNA of the CDR3 is TGTGCCAGCAGCTCGATCCGAGCTGAGCAGTTCTTC. Translation: CASSSIRAEQFF.

The chain carries TRBV18 and TRBJ1-1; 7 bases are a match to TRBD1. The germline V gene has CDR1 KGHSH and CDR2 LQKENI. CDR3 length equals 15 residues. J lost 5 bases, V lost 3 bases, and 9 bases had no gene match. The CDR3 protein is CASSPPLQGGTEAFF. DNA of the CDR3: TGTGCCAGCTCACCTCCCCTTCAGGGGGGTACTGAAGCTTTCTTT.

This clonotype was observed a handful of times. The genes are TRBV20-1 and TRBJ1-1, with D possibly TRBD1 on 6 matching bases. There are 14 residues in the CDR3. CDR1 is DFQATT, CDR2 SNEGSKA, per germline (reference sequence). V dropped 5 bases and J dropped 4 bases, with 17 bases sitting between them. CDR3 DNA sequence: TGCAGTGCTGTCAGAGGGGGGGGAAGCACTGAAGCTTTCTTT. Residues: CSAVRGGGSTEAFF.

V gene TRBV7-3 combines with J gene TRBJ2-7; D remains ambiguous. Germline CDR1 reads SGHTA; CDR2 reads FQGTGA. The V end lost 3 bases, the J end lost 6 bases, and 18 bases lay between the germline ends. The CDR3 consists of 15 residues. The CDR3 spells CASSLSGGSSAEQYF. The CDR3 nucleotides read TGTGCCAGCAGCTTGTCAGGTGGGTCGTCGGCCGAGCAGTACTTC.

CDR3 nucleotides: TGTGCCAGCAGCTGGGACAGCTCCTCAAGGGGCTACACCTTC. Translation gives CASSWDSSSRGYTF. The chain uses TRBV5-5 and TRBJ1-2, with TRBD1 identical over 7 bases. The CDR3 has 14 residues. Germline V gives CDR1 SGHKS, CDR2 YYEKEE (reference sequence). V lost 3 bases to trimming and J lost 8 bases; unmatched junction nucleotides: 10.

This clonotype came up many times. The chain is built from TRBV7-8 and TRBJ2-1; 7 bases align to TRBD2. Losses at the gene ends were 4 bases for V and 4 bases for J; bases not matched to a gene: 10. The germline V gene has CDR1 SGHVS and CDR2 FQNEAQ. This CDR3 has 16 residues. CDR3 sequence (DNA): TGTGCCAGCAGCTCACCACAACGGGAGGTATACAATGAGCAGTTCTTC. Translating it yields CASSSPQREVYNEQFF.

This clonotype was observed many times. The chain carries TRBV7-9 and TRBJ2-7; 11 bases are shared with TRBD1. Losses at the gene ends were 5 bases for V and 4 bases for J; bases not matched to a gene: 4. The CDR3 totals 14 residues. CDR1 is SEHNR, CDR2 FQNEAQ, per germline (reference sequence). CDR3 sequence: CASSPGTGGYEQYF. CDR3 in DNA: TGTGCCAGCAGCCCCGGGACAGGGGGTTACGAGCAGTACTTC.

V is TRBV27 and J is TRBJ2-5; 10 bases agree with TRBD1. Germline values: CDR1 MNHEY, CDR2 SMNVEV (reference sequence). The CDR3 extends over 15 amino acids. V gave up 5 bases and J gave up 5 bases; unmatched junction bases: 8. For the CDR3, the DNA is TGTGCCAGCAGTGCCCGGGACAGGGGCTTGGAGACCCAGTACTTC. Its protein is CASSARDRGLETQYF.

The genes are TRBV12-3 or TRBV12-4 and TRBJ2-5; TRBD2 matches 7 bases. The trim removed 3 bases at V and 0 bases at J, leaving 7 bases unmatched. The length of the CDR3 is 16 residues. The CDR3 nucleotides are TGTGCCAGCAGTTTTAATAGGGGAGGGTACCAAGAGACCCAGTACTTC. It specifies CASSFNRGGYQETQYF.